This T cell receptor beta chain was obtained from a study of cytomegalovirus exposure and HLA in healthy donors. Study details: Most donors, approximately 82% of approximately 400 genotyped, fell in the Caucasian-associated ancestry cluster. Notes on the study in general: A previous analysis found most TCR beta V segments productive roughly 87% or roughly 30% of the time. Per a later analysis, HLA-associated TCR beta chains showed more clonal expansion than other, equally common TCR beta chains.

The V gene's germline CDR1 is GTSNPN and CDR2 SVGIG (reference sequence). V was pared by 2 bases and J by 4 bases, with 8 bases of the junction left unmatched. The CDR3 consists of 15 residues. It was healthy bone marrow donors who served as donors. This PCR relied on a set of 60 Vbeta primers and 13 Jbeta primers. This table comes from immunoSEQ multiplex PCR, and its TCRdb copy is limited to in-frame clones, with some not included. The table shows tens of thousands of clones, with 62% occurring only once. This clone was observed a handful of times. Antigen specificity is unknown. The sequence derives from a male donor in good health and CMV-seropositive. The gene calls are TRBV30 and TRBJ2-4; 7 bases line up with TRBD1. Sequencing used PBMCs. CDR3 sequence reads: CAWSLTDRSKNIQYF. The DNA for the CDR3 is TGTGCCTGGAGTTTAACGGACAGGTCGAAAAACATTCAGTACTTC.